A single sample gave rise to the 24 T cell receptor beta chains below, sequenced in a study of Ad26.COV2.S vaccination and SARS-CoV-2 variants. The treatment is: about 20 received Ad26.COV2.S at low or high dose, single or two shots; roughly five received placebo; per-sample allocation not given. Day 63 after the first vaccine or placebo injection was the time point for sampling. Some clones are missing from TCRdb's copy, which holds only in-frame ones; the method was immunoSEQ multiplex PCR. The table includes 300,000 to 350,000 clones, around four fifths detected once. Sequencing used peripheral blood, obtained in a trial of Ad26.COV2.S vaccine versus placebo. The receptors shown here come from a person between 18 and 65 years old who received the Ad26.COV2.S COVID-19 vaccine or a placebo.

The gene calls are TRBV5-8 and TRBJ1-1, with 12 positions matching TRBD1. The CDR3 has 19 residues. Germline V CDR1 and CDR2: SGHTS, YDEGEE. V lost 2 bases to trimming and J lost 3 bases; unmatched junction nucleotides: 14. The CDR3 nucleotides read TGTGCCAGCAGCTTTCCCGGGACAGGGGGCCGGGGTGAGGACACTGAAGCTTTCTTT. Its protein product is CASSFPGTGGRGEDTEAFF.

This chain connects TRBV5-4 to TRBJ1-2; 12 bases align to TRBD1. The V and J ends lost 3 bases and 4 bases, in that order; junction bases with no gene match: 4. The CDR3 extends over 15 amino acids. Per the germline V gene, CDR1 is SGHNT and CDR2 is YYREEE (reference sequence). The chain's CDR3 is CASSWGQGASYGYTF. CDR3 coding DNA: TGTGCCAGCAGCTGGGGACAGGGGGCTTCCTATGGCTACACCTTC.

CDR3 residues: CASSTSDSLEAGNTEAFF. As DNA, the CDR3 is TGTGCCAGCAGCACCTCGGACAGTTTGGAGGCCGGGAACACTGAAGCTTTCTTT. The chain is built from TRBV7-9 and TRBJ1-1; D perhaps matches TRBD1 (6 bases). Trimming stripped 5 bases from V and 1 base from J, with 23 bases between. The CDR3 length is 18 residues. The germline CDR1 and CDR2 sequences are SEHNR and FQNEAQ (reference sequence).

The rearrangement uses TRBV5-6 and TRBJ2-2; D gene unclear. The V end was cut by 4 bases, the J end by 6 bases, with 13 bases between. The CDR3 has 14 residues. The germline V gene encodes CDR1 SGHDT and CDR2 YYEEEE. Here the CDR3 DNA reads TGTGCCAGCAGCCGGGTAGACCTTCCCGGGGAGCTGTTTTTT. Translation gives CASSRVDLPGELFF.

This chain links TRBV9 with TRBJ2-1; a possible D gene is TRBD2 (7 bases). The CDR3 length is 16 residues. Deletions cut 0 bases from V and 9 bases from J, with 19 bases between. The germline gives CDR1 SGDLS, CDR2 YYNGEE. Here the CDR3 reads CASSVDGGAAIGEQFF. The CDR3 nucleotides are TGTGCCAGCAGCGTAGATGGGGGGGCCGCCATCGGTGAGCAGTTCTTC. The full variable domain, completed using reference TRBV9 and TRBJ2-1, is DSGVTQTPKHLITATGQRVTLRCSPRSGDLSVYWYQQSLDQGLQFLIQYYNGEERAKGNILERFSAQQFPDLHSELNLSSLELGDSALYFCASSVDGGAAIGEQFFGPGTRLTVL.

This chain joins TRBV7-8 and TRBJ1-5; 10 bases are a match to TRBD1. Looked up from germline, CDR1 is SGHVS and CDR2 is FQNEAQ. Trimming removed 3 bases from V and 1 base from J; junction bases left unmatched: 6. This CDR3 spans 17 amino acids. CDR3: CASSFGQGEGSNQPQHF. DNA of the CDR3: TGTGCCAGCAGCTTCGGACAGGGGGAGGGCAGCAATCAGCCCCAGCATTTT. The entire variable domain, with the rest obtained from reference TRBV7-8 and TRBJ1-5, is as follows: GAGVSQSPRYKVAKRGQDVALRCDPISGHVSLFWYQQALGQGPEFLTYFQNEAQLDKSGLPSDRFFAERPEGSVSTLKIQRTQQEDSAVYLCASSFGQGEGSNQPQHFGDGTRLSIL.

The chain links TRBV3-1 (or the pseudogene TRBV3-2) to TRBJ1-3, with 8 bases matching TRBD1. The CDR3 has 14 residues. Trimming took 4 bases from V and 8 from J; bases not matched to a gene: 7. The V gene's germline CDR1 is LGHDT and CDR2 YNNKEL (reference sequence). For the CDR3, the DNA is TGTGCCAGCAGCCCAGACAGGGGTATAGACACCATATATTTT. This gives the protein CASSPDRGIDTIYF.

This clone has just one count. One end of the junction fails to match germline, which may point to a read error. V is TRBV7-3 and J is TRBJ2-2, with a possible D match to TRBD1 (6 bases). This CDR3 region has 15 residues. Germline lookup yields CDR1 SGHTA and CDR2 FQGTGA. CDR3 nucleotide sequence: TGTGCCAGCAGTTTAATCAGGGGTTCATCCGGGGAGCTGTTTTTT. Residues: CASSLIRGSSGELFF.

The chain links TRBV11-3 to TRBJ2-6; TRBD2 might be the D (5 bases). Trimming shortened V by 1 base and J by 3 bases, and 13 bases separated the two germline ends. Germline values: CDR1 SGHNT, CDR2 YENEEA. The length of the CDR3 is 17 residues. The CDR3 DNA is TGTGCCAGCAGCTTAGGCCGGGGAGATTATGGGGCCAACGTCCTGACTTTC. It yields the protein CASSLGRGDYGANVLTF.

The chain uses TRBV3-1 (or the pseudogene TRBV3-2) and TRBJ1-5; 9 bases match TRBD1. Germline V CDR1 and CDR2: LGHDT, YNNKEL (reference sequence). Unmatched junction bases numbered 6, after V lost 3 bases and J lost 6 bases. The CDR3 is 15 residues long. The CDR3 here is CASSQLQGAGQPQHF. The CDR3 DNA follows: TGTGCCAGCAGCCAGTTACAGGGGGCGGGTCAGCCCCAGCATTTT.

Concerning this clone: Other nucleotide sequences in the sample specify the same CDR3. V and J are TRBV10-3 and TRBJ2-3, with D unclear. Germline V lookup: CDR1 ENHRY, CDR2 SYGVKD. The CDR3 covers 12 residues. Trimming removed 6 bases from V and 0 bases from J, with 4 bases in between. As DNA, the CDR3 is TGTGCCATCAGCGACAGCACAGATACGCAGTATTTT. Protein product: CAISDSTDTQYF.

V gene TRBV2 combines with J gene TRBJ1-5; 7 bases are a match to TRBD1. Germline-derived CDR1 and CDR2 are SNHLY and FYNNEI. The CDR3 spans 17 residues. V shed 6 bases, J shed 5 bases, and the junction held 16 bases outside the gene matches. CDR3 coding DNA: TGTGCCAGCAGCCCCTTCCCACAGGGAGGGGGCCATCAGCCCCAGCATTTT. Its protein is CASSPFPQGGGHQPQHF.

The V and J genes are TRBV28 and TRBJ2-7; the match to TRBD1 covers 8 bases. The V gene's germline CDR1 is MDHEN and CDR2 SYDVKM. Losses at the gene ends were 4 bases for V and 4 bases for J; bases not matched to a gene: 6. This CDR3 spans 14 amino acids. The CDR3 bases are TGTGCCAGCAGTTCCCAGGGGGCGATGTACGAGCAGTACTTC. Residues: CASSSQGAMYEQYF. Based on the CDR3 plus reference TRBV28 and TRBJ2-7, the full variable domain is DVKVTQSSRYLVKRTGEKVFLECVQDMDHENMFWYRQDPGLGLRLIYFSYDVKMKEKGDIPEGYSVSREKKERFSLILESASTNQTSMYLCASSSQGAMYEQYFGPGTRLTVT.

The rearrangement joins TRBV9 to TRBJ2-7; 9 bases fit TRBD1. Germline V gene lookup returns CDR1 SGDLS and CDR2 YYNGEE. V gave up 4 bases and J gave up 2 bases; unmatched junction bases: 10. The CDR3 contains 16 residues. In DNA, the CDR3 is TGTGCCAGCAGCAAGACTCGGACAGGGGTGCCCTACGAGCAGTACTTC. It is translated as CASSKTRTGVPYEQYF.

V is TRBV19 and J is TRBJ1-5, with 8 nucleotides matching TRBD1. CDR1 is LNHDA, CDR2 SQIVND, per germline (reference sequence). J was trimmed by 2 bases and V by 5 bases; bases with no gene match: 11. The CDR3 consists of 17 residues. CDR3 bases: TGTGCCAGTAGTGTCACAGGGGGGGCCCGGGGCAATCAGCCCCAGCATTTT. Translation gives CASSVTGGARGNQPQHF.

There are a few counts of this clone. The rearrangement uses TRBV28 and TRBJ1-6; D is perhaps TRBD1 (5 bases). V was clipped by 3 bases and J by 5 bases, with 11 bases between them. Germline V gene lookup returns CDR1 MDHEN and CDR2 SYDVKM. This CDR3 is 15 amino acids long. The CDR3 sequence: CASSLFDSHNSPLHF. The CDR3 coding sequence is TGTGCCAGCAGTTTGTTCGACAGTCATAATTCACCCCTCCACTTT.

The chain uses TRBV27 and TRBJ2-2; 9 positions match TRBD2. The CDR3 runs 14 residues. Germline-derived CDR1 and CDR2 are MNHEY and SMNVEV (reference sequence). V dropped 8 bases and J dropped 7; count of bases not matched to a gene: 8. CDR3 nucleotides: TGTGCCAGCGGGAAGCTAGCGGGGTACGGGGAGCTGTTTTTT. Protein sequence: CASGKLAGYGELFF.

The CDR3 nucleotides read TGTGCCAGCAGTTTCGGACTAGATACGCAGTATTTT. Its translation: CASSFGLDTQYF. J is TRBJ2-3 and V is TRBV6-2 or TRBV6-3, with D perhaps matching TRBD2 (5 bases). Germline assignment: CDR1 MNHEY and CDR2 SVGEGT. This CDR3 is built from 12 residues. V was cut by 4 bases and J by 5 bases, with 7 bases left in between.

The rearrangement joins TRBV6-5 to TRBJ1-5, with 7 bases fitting TRBD1. The length of the CDR3 is 14 residues. The trim removed 7 bases at V and 6 bases at J, leaving 9 bases unmatched. The germline V gene has CDR1 MNHEY and CDR2 SVGAGI. CDR3: CASTQGGLVQPQHF. The DNA for the CDR3 is TGTGCCAGCACCCAGGGGGGGCTAGTTCAGCCCCAGCATTTT.

J is TRBJ1-1 and V is TRBV19; 9 nucleotides line up with TRBD1. This CDR3 comprises 14 residues. Looked up from germline, CDR1 is LNHDA and CDR2 is SQIVND (reference sequence). V dropped 5 bases and J dropped 7; count of bases not matched to a gene: 8. CDR3 DNA sequence: TGTGCCAGTAGTGTACAGGGGGCGGGTAGTGAAGCTTTCTTT. This codes for CASSVQGAGSEAFF.

This chain connects TRBV20-1 to TRBJ1-2; D not resolved. Looked up from germline, CDR1 is DFQATT and CDR2 is SNEGSKA (reference sequence). CDR3 size: 15 residues. Trimming left V 3 bases short and J 2 bases short, with 16 bases between. The DNA for the CDR3 is TGCAGTGCTAGTAATCATATGACACCGAACTATGGCTACACCTTC. It codes for CSASNHMTPNYGYTF.

The chain uses TRBV9 and TRBJ1-5; TRBD1 aligns across 8 bases. Germline loops: CDR1 SGDLS, CDR2 YYNGEE. J gave up 3 bases and V 4 bases, and 6 bases lay outside the gene matches. The CDR3 contains 15 residues. The DNA for the CDR3 is TGTGCCAGCAGCCTCACCCAGGGGGCCAATCAGCCCCAGCATTTT. Translated: CASSLTQGANQPQHF.

The count of this clone is one. The gene calls are TRBV21-1 and TRBJ1-4; TRBD1, as called in the table, went unchecked against the DNA. TRBV21-1 is termed a pseudogene. The CDR3 spans 19 residues. CDR3 region: CARRLTDILSGATNEKLFF. The CDR3, as DNA: TGTGCCAGACGATTAACGGACATTCTTTCAGGTGCAACTAATGAAAAACTGTTTTTT.

The chain is built from TRBV4-1 and TRBJ1-4, with 9 bases lining up with TRBD1. V shed 1 base and J 7 bases; nucleotides not matched to a gene: 4. This CDR3 is 15 amino acids long. Per the germline V gene, CDR1 is MGHRA and CDR2 is YSYEKL. CDR3 in amino acids: CASSQVGQGSEKLFF. CDR3 DNA sequence: TGCGCCAGCAGCCAAGTGGGACAGGGTAGTGAAAAACTGTTTTTT.